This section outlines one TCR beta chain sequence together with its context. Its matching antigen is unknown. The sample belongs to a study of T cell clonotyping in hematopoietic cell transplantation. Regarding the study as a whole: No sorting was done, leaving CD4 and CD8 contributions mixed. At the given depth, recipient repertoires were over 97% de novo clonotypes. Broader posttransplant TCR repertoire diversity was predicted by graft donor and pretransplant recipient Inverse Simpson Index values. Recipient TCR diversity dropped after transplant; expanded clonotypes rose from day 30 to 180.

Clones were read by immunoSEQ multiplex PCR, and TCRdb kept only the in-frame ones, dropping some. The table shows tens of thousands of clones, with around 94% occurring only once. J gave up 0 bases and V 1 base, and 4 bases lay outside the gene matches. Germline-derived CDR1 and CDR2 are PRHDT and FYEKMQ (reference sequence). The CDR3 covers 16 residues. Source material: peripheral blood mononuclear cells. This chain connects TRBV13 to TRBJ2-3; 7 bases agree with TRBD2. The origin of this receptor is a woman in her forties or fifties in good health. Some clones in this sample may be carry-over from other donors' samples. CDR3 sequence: CASSLAGGRSTDTQYF. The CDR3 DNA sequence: TGTGCCAGCAGCTTAGCGGGGGGTAGGAGCACAGATACGCAGTATTTT.